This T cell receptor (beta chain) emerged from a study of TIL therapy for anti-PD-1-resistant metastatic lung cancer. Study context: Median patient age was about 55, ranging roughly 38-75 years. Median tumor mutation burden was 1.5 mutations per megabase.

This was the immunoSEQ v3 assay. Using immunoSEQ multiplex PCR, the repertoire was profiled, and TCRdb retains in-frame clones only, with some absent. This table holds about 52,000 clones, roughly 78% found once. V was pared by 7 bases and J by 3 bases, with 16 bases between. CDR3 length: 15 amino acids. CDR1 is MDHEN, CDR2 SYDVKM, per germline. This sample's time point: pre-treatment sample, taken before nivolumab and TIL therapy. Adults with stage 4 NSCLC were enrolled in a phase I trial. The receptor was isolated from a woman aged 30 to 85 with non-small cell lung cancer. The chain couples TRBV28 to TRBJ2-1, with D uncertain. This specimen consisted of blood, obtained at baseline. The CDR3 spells CASNHNELHYNEQFF. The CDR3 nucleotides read TGTGCCAGCAACCACAACGAACTTCACTACAATGAGCAGTTCTTC.